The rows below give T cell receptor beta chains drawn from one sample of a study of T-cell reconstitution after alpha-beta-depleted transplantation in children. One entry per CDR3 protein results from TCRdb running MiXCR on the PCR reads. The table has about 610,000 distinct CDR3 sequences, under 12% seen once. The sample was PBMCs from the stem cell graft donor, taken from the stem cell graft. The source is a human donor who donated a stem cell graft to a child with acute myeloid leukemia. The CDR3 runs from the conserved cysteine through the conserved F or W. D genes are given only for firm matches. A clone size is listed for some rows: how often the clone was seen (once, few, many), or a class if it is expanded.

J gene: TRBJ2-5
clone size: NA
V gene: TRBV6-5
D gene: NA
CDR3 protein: CASSYSPGVETQYF
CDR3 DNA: TGTGCCAGCAGTTACTCTCCAGGGGTGGAGACCCAGTACTTC

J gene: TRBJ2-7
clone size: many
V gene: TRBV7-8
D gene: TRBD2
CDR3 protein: CASSLRTSGYEQYF
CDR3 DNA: TGTGCCAGCAGCTTACGGACTAGCGGCTACGAGCAGTACTTC

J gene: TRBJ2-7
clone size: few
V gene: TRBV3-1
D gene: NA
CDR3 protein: CASSPSRKSYEQYF
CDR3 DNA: TGTGCCAGCAGCCCTTCGCGAAAGAGTTACGAGCAGTACTTC

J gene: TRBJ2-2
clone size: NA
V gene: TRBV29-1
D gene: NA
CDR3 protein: CSVDVGTGELFF
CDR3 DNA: TGCAGCGTTGATGTAGGCACCGGGGAGCTGTTTTTT

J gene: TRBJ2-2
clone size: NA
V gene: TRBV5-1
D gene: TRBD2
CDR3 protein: CASSPYGTSEAGELFF
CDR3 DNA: TGCGCCAGCAGCCCCTACGGGACTAGCGAGGCCGGGGAGCTGTTTTTT

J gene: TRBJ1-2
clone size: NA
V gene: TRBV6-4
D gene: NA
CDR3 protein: CASSDPQGNGYTF
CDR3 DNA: TGTGCCAGCAGTGACCCACAGGGCAATGGCTACACCTTC

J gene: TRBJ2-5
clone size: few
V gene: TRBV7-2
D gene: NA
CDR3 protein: CASSRLPGPETQYF
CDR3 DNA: TGTGCCAGCAGCCGTCTTCCAGGGCCAGAGACCCAGTACTTC

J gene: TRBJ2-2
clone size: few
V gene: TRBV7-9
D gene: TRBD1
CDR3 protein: CASSSPGQGSTGELFF
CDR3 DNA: TGTGCCAGCAGCTCGCCGGGACAGGGAAGCACCGGGGAGCTGTTTTTT

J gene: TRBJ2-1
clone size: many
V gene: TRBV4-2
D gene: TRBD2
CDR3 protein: CASSRLAGGVRNEQFF
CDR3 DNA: TGTGCCAGCAGCCGGTTAGCGGGAGGAGTTCGGAATGAGCAGTTCTTC

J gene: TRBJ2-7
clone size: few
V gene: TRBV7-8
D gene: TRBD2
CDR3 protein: CASSLTLTSGLSYEQYF
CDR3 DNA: TGTGCCAGCAGCTTGACTCTGACTAGCGGGCTTTCCTACGAGCAGTACTTC

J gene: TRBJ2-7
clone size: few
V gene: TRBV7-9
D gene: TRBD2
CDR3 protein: CASSSPSGINEQYF
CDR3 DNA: TGTGCCAGCAGCTCTCCTAGCGGGATCAACGAGCAGTACTTC

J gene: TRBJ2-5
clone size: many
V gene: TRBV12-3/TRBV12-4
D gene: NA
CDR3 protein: CASSFLETQYF
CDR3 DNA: TGTGCCAGCAGCTTTTTGGAGACCCAGTACTTC

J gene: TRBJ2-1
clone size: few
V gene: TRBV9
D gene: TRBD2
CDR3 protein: CASSEPSGRDDNEQFF
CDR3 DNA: TGTGCCAGCAGCGAACCTAGCGGGAGGGATGACAATGAGCAGTTCTTC

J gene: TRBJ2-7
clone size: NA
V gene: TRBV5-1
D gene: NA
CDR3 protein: CASSYGSVALSYEQYF
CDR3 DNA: TGCGCCAGCAGCTACGGTTCTGTGGCGTTGTCCTACGAGCAGTACTTC

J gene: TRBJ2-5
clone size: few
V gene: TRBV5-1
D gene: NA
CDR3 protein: CASSWGSGQETQYF
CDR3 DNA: TGCGCCAGCAGCTGGGGTAGCGGCCAAGAGACCCAGTACTTC

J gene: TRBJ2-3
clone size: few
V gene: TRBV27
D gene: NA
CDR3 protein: CASSLLEGVIDTQYF
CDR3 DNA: TGTGCCAGCAGTTTATTGGAGGGGGTGATAGATACGCAGTATTTT

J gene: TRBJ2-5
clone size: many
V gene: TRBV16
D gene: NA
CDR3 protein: CASSQLGGGKETQYF
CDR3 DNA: TGTGCCAGCAGCCAGTTAGGCGGCGGGAAAGAGACCCAGTACTTC

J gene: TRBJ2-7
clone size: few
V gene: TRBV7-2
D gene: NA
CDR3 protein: CASSPLRYEQYF
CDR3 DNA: TGTGCCAGCAGCCCCCTTAGATACGAGCAGTACTTC

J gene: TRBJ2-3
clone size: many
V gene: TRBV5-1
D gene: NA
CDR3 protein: CASSLLGPRTDTQYF
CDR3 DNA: TGCGCCAGCAGCTTGCTAGGTCCTCGCACAGATACGCAGTATTTT

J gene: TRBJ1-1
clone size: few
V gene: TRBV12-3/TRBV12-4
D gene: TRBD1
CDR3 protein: CASSLLQGVNTEAFF
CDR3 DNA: TGTGCCAGCAGTCTTCTTCAGGGGGTGAACACTGAAGCTTTCTTT

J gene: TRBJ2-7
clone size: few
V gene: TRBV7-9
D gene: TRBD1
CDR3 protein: CASSFTRDRSLEQYF
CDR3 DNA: TGTGCCAGCAGCTTTACCCGGGACAGGTCGCTCGAGCAGTACTTC

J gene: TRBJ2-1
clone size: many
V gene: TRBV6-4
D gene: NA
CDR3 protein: CASSPVGQTFSYNEQFF
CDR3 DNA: TGTGCCAGCAGTCCCGTCGGGCAGACCTTCTCCTACAATGAGCAGTTCTTC

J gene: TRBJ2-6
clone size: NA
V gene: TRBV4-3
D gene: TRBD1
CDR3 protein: CASSQRDRDFSGANVLTF
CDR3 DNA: TGCGCCAGCAGCCAACGGGACAGGGATTTCTCTGGGGCCAACGTCCTGACTTTC

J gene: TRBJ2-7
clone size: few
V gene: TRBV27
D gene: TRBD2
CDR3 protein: CASSQGLAGAAGEQYF
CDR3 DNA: TGTGCCAGCAGCCAGGGACTAGCGGGTGCCGCGGGAGAGCAGTACTTC

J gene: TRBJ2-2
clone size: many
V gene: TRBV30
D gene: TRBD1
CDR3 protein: CAWRGTGGTGELFF
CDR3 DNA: TGTGCCTGGAGAGGGACAGGGGGCACCGGGGAGCTGTTTTTT

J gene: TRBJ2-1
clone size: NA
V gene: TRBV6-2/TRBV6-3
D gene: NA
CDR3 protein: CASSYSPTASHNEQFF
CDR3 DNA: TGTGCCAGCAGTTACTCCCCGACCGCTTCCCACAATGAGCAGTTCTTC

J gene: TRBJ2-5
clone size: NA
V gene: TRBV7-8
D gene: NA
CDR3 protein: CASSFRTEETQYF
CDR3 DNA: TGTGCCAGCAGCTTTAGGACTGAAGAGACCCAGTACTTC

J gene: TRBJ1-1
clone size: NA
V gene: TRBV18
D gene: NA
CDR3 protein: CASSPYAGQGTEAFF
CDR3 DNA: TGTGCCAGCTCACCATACGCAGGGCAGGGCACTGAAGCTTTCTTT

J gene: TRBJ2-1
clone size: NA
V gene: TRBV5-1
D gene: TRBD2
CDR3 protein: CASSPGLAGGYGYNEQFF
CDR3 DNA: TGCGCCAGCAGCCCCGGACTAGCGGGAGGGTATGGTTACAATGAGCAGTTCTTC

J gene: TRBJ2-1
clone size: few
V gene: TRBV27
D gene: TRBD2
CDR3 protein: CASSFSGGSGREFF
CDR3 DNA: TGTGCCAGCAGTTTCTCCGGGGGTAGCGGGAGAGAGTTCTTC

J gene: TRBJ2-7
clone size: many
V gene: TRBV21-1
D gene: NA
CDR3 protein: CASSKVRDREWSDYEQYF
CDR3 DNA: TGTGCCAGCAGCAAAGTCAGGGACCGTGAGTGGTCGGACTACGAGCAGTACTTC

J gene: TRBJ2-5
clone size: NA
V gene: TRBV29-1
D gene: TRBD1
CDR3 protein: CSVGRTGGETQYF
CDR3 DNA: TGCAGCGTCGGTCGGACAGGGGGGGAGACCCAGTACTTC

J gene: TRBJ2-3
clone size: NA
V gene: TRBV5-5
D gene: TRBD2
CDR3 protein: CASSLVLAGGPWDTQYF
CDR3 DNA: TGTGCCAGCAGCTTGGTTTTAGCGGGAGGGCCATGGGATACGCAGTATTTT

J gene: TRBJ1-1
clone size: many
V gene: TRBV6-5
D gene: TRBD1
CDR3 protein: CASSPTTGPSSEAFF
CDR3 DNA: TGTGCCAGCAGTCCAACGACAGGGCCATCCTCTGAAGCTTTCTTT

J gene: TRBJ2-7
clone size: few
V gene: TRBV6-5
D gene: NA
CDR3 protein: CASSYKGGRSEGEQYF
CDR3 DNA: TGTGCCAGCAGTTACAAAGGGGGGCGTAGCGAGGGGGAGCAGTACTTC

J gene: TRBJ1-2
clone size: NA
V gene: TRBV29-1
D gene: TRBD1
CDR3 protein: CSAPDRDGYTF
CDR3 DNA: TGCAGCGCCCCCGACAGGGACGGCTACACCTTC

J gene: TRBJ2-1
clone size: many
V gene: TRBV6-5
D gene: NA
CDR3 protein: CASSYNTEQFF
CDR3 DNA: TGTGCCAGCAGTTACAATACTGAGCAGTTCTTC

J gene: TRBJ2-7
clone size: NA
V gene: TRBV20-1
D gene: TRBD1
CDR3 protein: CSASPPDRGRFYEQYF
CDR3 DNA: TGCAGTGCTTCACCCCCGGACAGGGGGCGATTCTACGAGCAGTACTTC

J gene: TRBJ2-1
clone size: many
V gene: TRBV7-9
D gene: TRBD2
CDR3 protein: CASNGPPGAGEGRKEYNEQFF
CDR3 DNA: TGTGCCAGCAACGGGCCGCCCGGAGCGGGAGAGGGGAGAAAGGAGTACAATGAGCAGTTCTTC

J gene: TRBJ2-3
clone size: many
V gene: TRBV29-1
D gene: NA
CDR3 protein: CSVDPGESGRAQYF
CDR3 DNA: TGCAGCGTTGACCCGGGGGAAAGCGGCAGGGCCCAGTATTTT

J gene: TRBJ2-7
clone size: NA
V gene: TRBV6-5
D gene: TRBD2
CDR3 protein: CASSYSRTSGREQYF
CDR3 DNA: TGTGCCAGCAGTTACTCGAGGACTAGCGGGCGCGAGCAGTACTTC

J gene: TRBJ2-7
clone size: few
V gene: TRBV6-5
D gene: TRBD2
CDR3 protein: CASSYSVLAGEPFSYEQYF
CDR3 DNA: TGTGCCAGCAGTTACTCGGTCCTAGCGGGAGAGCCTTTTTCCTACGAGCAGTACTTC

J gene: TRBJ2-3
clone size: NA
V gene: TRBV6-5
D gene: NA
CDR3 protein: CASSYSRVGTDTQYF
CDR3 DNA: TGTGCCAGCAGTTACTCCCGGGTTGGGACAGATACGCAGTATTTT

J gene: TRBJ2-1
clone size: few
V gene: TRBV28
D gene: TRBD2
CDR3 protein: CASSFFLAGGLNEQFF
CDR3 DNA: TGTGCCAGCAGTTTCTTTTTAGCGGGGGGCCTCAATGAGCAGTTCTTC

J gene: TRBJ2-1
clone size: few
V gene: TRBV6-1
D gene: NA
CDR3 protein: CASSVLGREQFF
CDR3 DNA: TGTGCCAGCAGTGTGCTGGGGCGGGAGCAGTTCTTC

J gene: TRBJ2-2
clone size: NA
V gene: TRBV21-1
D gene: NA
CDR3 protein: CASSKREGPSGRIGELFF
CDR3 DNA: TGTGCCAGCAGCAAAAGGGAGGGCCCTAGCGGGAGAATCGGGGAGCTGTTTTTT

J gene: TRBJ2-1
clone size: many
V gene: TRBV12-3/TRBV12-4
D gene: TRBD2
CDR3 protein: CASSFSGRVLYEQFF
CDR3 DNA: TGTGCCAGCAGTTTCAGCGGGAGGGTTCTTTATGAGCAGTTCTTC

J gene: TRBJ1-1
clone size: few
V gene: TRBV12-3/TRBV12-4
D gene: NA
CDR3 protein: CASSPSDRVAEAFF
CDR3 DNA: TGTGCCAGCAGTCCCTCGGACAGAGTAGCTGAAGCTTTCTTT

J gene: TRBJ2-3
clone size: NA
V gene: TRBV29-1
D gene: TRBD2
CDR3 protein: CSSGLASTDTQYF
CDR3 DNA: TGCAGCTCTGGACTAGCTAGCACAGATACGCAGTATTTT